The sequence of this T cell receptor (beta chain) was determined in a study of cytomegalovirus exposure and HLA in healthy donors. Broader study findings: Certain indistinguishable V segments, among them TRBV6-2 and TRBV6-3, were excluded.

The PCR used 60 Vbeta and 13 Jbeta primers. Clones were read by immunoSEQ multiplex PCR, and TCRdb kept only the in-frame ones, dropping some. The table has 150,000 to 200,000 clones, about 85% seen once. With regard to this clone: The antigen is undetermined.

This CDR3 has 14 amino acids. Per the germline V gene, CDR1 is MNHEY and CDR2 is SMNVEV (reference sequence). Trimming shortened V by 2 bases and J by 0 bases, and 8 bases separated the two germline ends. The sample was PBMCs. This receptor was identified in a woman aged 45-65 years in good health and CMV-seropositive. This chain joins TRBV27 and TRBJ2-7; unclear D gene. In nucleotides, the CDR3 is TGTGCCAGCAGTTTAACATCTCCCTCCTACGAGCAGTACTTC. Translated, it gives CASSLTSPSYEQYF.